This T cell receptor (beta chain) was captured in a study of CD8 T cells in ankylosing spondylitis. Study-wide results and limits: Previously reported in reactive arthritis synovial fluid and blood were some of the motif variants. Peripheral blood held disease-linked clones only at relatively low frequency, and these were CD8+. Matched ankylosing spondylitis synovial fluid reportedly showed significant enrichment of disease-linked clones.

Libraries for TCR beta were made by quantitative 5'-RACE with molecular barcodes. TCRdb re-called the 5' RACE reads with MiXCR, one entry per CDR3 protein. The table has about 130,000 distinct CDR3 sequences, approximately 15% seen once. On this clonotype: Its antigen is undetermined.

Germline V CDR1 and CDR2: SQVTM, ANQGSEA. This CDR3 comprises 11 residues. The V end lost 6 bases, the J end lost 5 bases, and 10 bases lay between the germline ends. The V gene is TRBV29-1, the J gene TRBJ2-5, with no clear D. This sequence originates from a female donor with ankylosing spondylitis or in good health (not recorded which). Source material: blood, either unsorted or a sorted T cell fraction (not recorded which). The CDR3: CSVPSGETQYF. DNA of the CDR3: TGCAGCGTCCCGAGTGGGGAGACCCAGTACTTC.